This section outlines one T cell receptor (beta chain) sequence together with its context. Its target is not known. Molecular barcoding with unique molecular identifiers was used for the TCRbeta library. Via MiXCR, TCRdb re-called the PCR reads, giving one row per CDR3 protein. In the table there are about 70,000 distinct CDR3 sequences, roughly 11% of which are singletons. The V gene's germline CDR1 is GTSNPN and CDR2 SVGIG (reference sequence). The CDR3 contains 15 residues. V dropped 1 base and J dropped 3 bases, with 13 bases sitting between them. This sample is drawn from a study of T-cell reconstitution after alpha-beta-depleted transplantation in children. Study outcomes and limitations: Once a year had passed after transplant, T-cell counts and diversity came mostly from newly produced T cells. Day-60 TCRbeta diversity that was high in some patients was derived from surviving recipient T cells and thymic progenitors.

The input for sequencing was PBMCs, taken before TCRalphabeta/CD19-depleted stem cell transplant. The receptor comes from a boy between 10 and 17 years old with acute myeloid leukemia, due to receive a stem cell transplant. This rearrangement joins TRBV30 to TRBJ1-5; D not resolved. CDR3 region: CAWSAKGSTNQPQHF. DNA for the CDR3: TGTGCCTGGAGTGCCAAGGGTAGTACCAATCAGCCCCAGCATTTT.